These T cell receptor beta chains were read from a single sample in a study of TIL therapy for anti-PD-1-resistant metastatic lung cancer. Sequencing was performed with immunoSEQ multiplex PCR; in TCRdb, only in-frame clones are kept and a portion is missing. The data show about 53,000 clones, 70% to 75% seen once. The source material was blood, sampled at baseline. The receptor source for this set is a person aged 25 to 80 with non-small cell lung cancer. CDR3s include the opening cysteine and the closing phenylalanine or tryptophan. D genes are given only for firm matches. Clone size is shown for a subset of rows, as once, few, many or a class of expanded clone.

V: TRBV7-9; J: TRBJ1-4; D: .; size: .; CDR3: CASSLASGISNEKLFF; DNA: TGTGCCAGCAGCTTAGCCTCCGGGATCTCGAATGAAAAACTGTTTTTT
V: TRBV7-2; J: TRBJ2-5; D: .; size: .; CDR3: CASSGSIETQYF; DNA: TGTGCCAGCAGCGGATCGATCGAGACCCAGTACTTC
V: TRBV5-4; J: TRBJ1-1; D: TRBD1; size: .; CDR3: CASSLSADRANTEAFF; DNA: TGTGCCAGCAGCTTGTCGGCGGACAGGGCGAACACTGAAGCTTTCTTT
V: TRBV20-1; J: TRBJ2-7; D: .; size: .; CDR3: CSAGRNYEQYF; DNA: TGCAGTGCTGGACGGAACTACGAGCAGTACTTC
V: TRBV7-2; J: TRBJ1-5; D: .; size: .; CDR3: CASSPGGASNQPQHF; DNA: TGTGCCAGCAGCCCTGGTGGAGCTAGCAATCAGCCCCAGCATTTT
V: TRBV7-6; J: TRBJ1-6; D: TRBD1; size: .; CDR3: CASSFRDRDNSPLHF; DNA: TGTGCCAGCAGCTTCCGGGACAGGGATAATTCACCCCTCCACTTT
V: TRBV19; J: TRBJ2-7; D: .; size: .; CDR3: CASSRYRDYEQYF; DNA: TGTGCCAGTAGTAGGTACAGGGACTACGAGCAGTACTTC
V: TRBV1; J: TRBJ2-4; D: .; size: .; CDR3: CTSSLKTLAKNIQYF; DNA: TGCACCAGCAGCCTGAAGACCCTAGCCAAAAACATTCAGTACTTC
V: TRBV27; J: TRBJ2-7; D: TRBD1; size: .; CDR3: CASSFRTGGSYEQYF; DNA: TGTGCCAGCAGTTTTCGGACAGGGGGCTCCTACGAGCAGTACTTC
V: TRBV29-1; J: TRBJ2-6; D: .; size: .; CDR3: CSVIIGPAGANVLTF; DNA: TGCAGCGTCATTATTGGGCCCGCTGGGGCCAACGTCCTGACTTTC
V: TRBV28; J: TRBJ2-7; D: TRBD1; size: few; CDR3: CASSARRAGGLFYEQYF; DNA: TGTGCCAGCAGTGCAAGGCGGGCAGGGGGTTTATTCTACGAGCAGTACTTC
V: TRBV11-1; J: TRBJ2-7; D: TRBD2; size: .; CDR3: CASSLWAGRDEQYF; DNA: TGTGCCAGCAGCTTATGGGCAGGGAGGGACGAGCAGTACTTC
V: TRBV5-4; J: TRBJ1-6; D: TRBD1; size: once; CDR3: CASSWGTVPSSYNSPLHF; DNA: TGTGCCAGCAGCTGGGGGACAGTCCCGAGCTCCTATAATTCACCCCTCCACTTT
V: TRBV30; J: TRBJ2-1; D: .; size: .; CDR3: CAWSPLMRDEQFF; DNA: TGTGCCTGGAGTCCTTTAATGAGGGATGAGCAGTTCTTC
V: TRBV7-9; J: TRBJ1-2; D: .; size: few; CDR3: CASSRETYGYTF; DNA: TGTGCCAGCAGTAGAGAAACCTATGGCTACACCTTC
V: TRBV5-1; J: TRBJ1-1; D: .; size: .; CDR3: CASSLEVKGTEAFF; DNA: TGCGCCAGCAGCTTGGAAGTTAAGGGCACTGAAGCTTTCTTT
V: TRBV5-1; J: TRBJ2-1; D: .; size: once; CDR3: CASSLVFRGLSYNEQFF; DNA: TGCGCCAGCAGCTTGGTTTTTCGGGGGCTTTCCTACAATGAGCAGTTCTTC
V: TRBV28; J: TRBJ1-1; D: .; size: .; CDR3: CATAGHGNTEAFF; DNA: TGTGCGACCGCGGGACACGGGAACACTGAAGCTTTCTTT